The next 6 T cell receptor beta chains were all read from a single sample in a study of blood T cell repertoires in COVID-19. TCRdb keeps only in-frame clones here, not all; method: immunoSEQ multiplex PCR. The table lists roughly 140,000 clones, roughly 88% of them singletons. Sequenced material: peripheral blood. These TCRs come from a woman between 50 and 59 years old with acute or convalescent COVID-19.

CDR3 nucleotides: TGTGCCAGCAGCCCTACAGGGGGCAGTAATGAAAAACTGTTTTTT. The encoded protein is CASSPTGGSNEKLFF. The rearrangement joins TRBV9 to TRBJ1-4, with 9 bases fitting TRBD1. Germline assignment: CDR1 SGDLS and CDR2 YYNGEE. The CDR3 is 15 amino acids. Trimming removed 4 bases from V and 4 bases from J; junction bases left unmatched: 5.

V gene TRBV18 combines with J gene TRBJ2-7; TRBD2 matches 12 bases. Germline V lookup: CDR1 KGHSH, CDR2 LQKENI. This CDR3 contains 16 residues. V lost 0 bases and J lost 6; bases outside the gene matches: 6. CDR3 amino acids: CASSPPVLAGGREQYF. The CDR3 DNA reads as TGTGCCAGCTCACCACCAGTACTAGCGGGAGGACGCGAGCAGTACTTC.

The CDR3 bases are TGTGCCAGCAGCTTAGGGGCCGGGAACACTGAAGCTTTCTTT. Translating it yields CASSLGAGNTEAFF. This chain links TRBV11-3 with TRBJ1-1; D unresolved. The CDR3 runs 14 residues. V was shortened by 1 base and J by 1 base, with 7 bases between the two germline ends. Looked up from germline, CDR1 is SGHNT and CDR2 is YENEEA.

The chain links TRBV7-3 to TRBJ1-1; the match to TRBD1 covers 10 bases. Germline V gene sequence: CDR1 SGHTA, CDR2 FQGTGA. The CDR3 covers 16 residues. V lost 5 bases and J lost 5; bases outside the gene matches: 11. The chain's CDR3 is CASSPTTGGAYTEAFF. The CDR3 bases are TGTGCCAGCAGCCCGACGACAGGGGGCGCGTATACTGAAGCTTTCTTT.

This chain links TRBV15 with TRBJ1-4; 7 bases fit TRBD1. J gave up 4 bases and V 0 bases, and 2 bases lay outside the gene matches. CDR1 is LNHNV and CDR2 is YYDKDF in the germline V gene (reference sequence). The CDR3 is made up of 15 amino acids. In DNA form, the CDR3 reads TGTGCCACCAGCAGAGAAGGGACAGATAATGAAAAACTGTTTTTT. This encodes CATSREGTDNEKLFF.

The gene calls are TRBV11-1 and TRBJ2-3; D remains ambiguous. Looked up from germline, CDR1 is SGHAT and CDR2 is FQDESV (reference sequence). The CDR3 runs 13 residues. V shed 5 bases and J shed 6 bases, with 12 bases lying between them. The DNA of the CDR3 is TGTGCCAGCAGCCTTAGGAGCTTCGATACGCAGTATTTT. This codes for CASSLRSFDTQYF.